This TCR beta chain was identified in a study of blood T cell repertoires in COVID-19 (dated by TCRdb to the early 2020s). For the wider study: Collaborator samples came from the United States, Italy and Spain and covered acute and convalescent phases of COVID-19. Where available, HLA class I and class II types were taken from metadata supplied by the sample provider and were not determined by assay-based typing. Deeply sampled blood TCRbeta repertoires from subjects exposed to, actively infected with, or recovered from COVID-19 were included in the dataset. A freely available public database, intended as a resource for researchers studying the immune response to SARS-CoV-2, is where the repertoires were released. The prospective study material was composed of cDNA or gDNA derived from T cells, B-cell-depleted T cells, or PBMCs. A de-identified subject ID, COVID-19 status, age in years and sex were almost always included in the sample metadata. The samples were drawn from two sources: the first 160 participants of the ongoing ImmuneRACE study, and 1,000 to 1,500 subjects contributed by 6 global collaborators.

Including cysteine and phenylalanine, the CDR3 has 15 amino acids. CDR3 DNA is the only sequence kept; it has 45 bases, read in frame from the first base. V loses 1 base of germline sequence and J loses 5 bases, and the interval between the two ends is 14 bases. From a lookup of the germline V gene (reference sequence), CDR1 and CDR2 are LGHDT and YNNKEL. As concerns this clone: The specificity of this receptor is unknown. Per-base qualities were not stored, and no clone one base away is much larger.

The research as a whole found: How much clinical and demographic metadata was included differed by source and by participant, and the metadata was provided uncurated.

The collaborating institutions used their own protocols to collect whole blood in K2EDTA tubes. For TCRbeta analysis, collaborators shipped samples as frozen whole blood, isolated PBMCs, or DNA extracted from either of those sample types. TCRbeta CDR3 regions were amplified from genomic DNA using the immunoSEQ Assay, a bias-controlled multiplex PCR. For the original study's pipeline: Nucleated cell counts per sample were estimated from amplification of reference gene primers within the assay. To quantify the absolute abundance of each unique TCRbeta CDR3 rearrangement, sequence reads were collapsed and filtered. Productive Simpson clonality was computed per sample as the square root of Simpson's diversity index over productive rearrangements. Entries here come from immuneACCESS through TCRdb and include only in-frame sequences with V and J called. Some clones fail to appear in such tables; in the studies checked, an unresolved V gene covers under half of the shortfall, and the cause of the remainder is unknown. The DNA was the basis for D and trimming; V, J and clone size are from that table. The sample data list 180,000 or so clones, and 84% of these were observed just once. The top ten clones comprise over 2.5% of the sample.

Sample: peripheral blood. This TCR was recovered from a human donor with acute or convalescent COVID-19. The donor label of this sample is uncertain. This sequence uses TRBV3-1 (or the pseudogene TRBV3-2) and TRBJ1-1; possibly the D gene is TRBD1, per 6 matching bases. Read as DNA, the sequence is TGTGCCAGCAGCCAAGGGACAGATAAAAGTACTGAAGCTTTCTTT. It translates as CASSQGTDKSTEAFF.